This T cell receptor beta chain was recovered during a study of shared clonotypes between healthy human individuals. Study-wide points: Larger richness was generally estimated for naive than memory subsets.

Germline CDR1 is SQVTM and CDR2 is ANQGSEA. V lost 6 bases and J lost 2; bases outside the gene matches: 5. CDR3 length equals 15 residues. Several immunoSEQ plates held equal portions of the genomic DNA taken from each subset. The assay was immunoSEQ multiplex PCR, and TCRdb's table has in-frame clones only and misses some. The table records about 2.3 million clones, approximately 95% of them present only once. Points on this clone: The antigen is unknown.

Division of CD4+ cells produced a CD45RA+ naive subset and a CD45RA-negative memory subset. The TCR was taken from a man younger than 30 in good health. Some clones in this sample may be carry-over from other donors' samples. The sequenced sample consisted of naive CD4+ T cells from PBMCs. Subset described: CD45RA+ positively selected. V gene TRBV29-1 combines with J gene TRBJ2-3; 13 nucleotides match TRBD2. CDR3 residues: CSVSGLAGLTDTQYF. The CDR3 nucleotides read TGCAGCGTCTCGGGACTAGCGGGACTCACAGATACGCAGTATTTT.